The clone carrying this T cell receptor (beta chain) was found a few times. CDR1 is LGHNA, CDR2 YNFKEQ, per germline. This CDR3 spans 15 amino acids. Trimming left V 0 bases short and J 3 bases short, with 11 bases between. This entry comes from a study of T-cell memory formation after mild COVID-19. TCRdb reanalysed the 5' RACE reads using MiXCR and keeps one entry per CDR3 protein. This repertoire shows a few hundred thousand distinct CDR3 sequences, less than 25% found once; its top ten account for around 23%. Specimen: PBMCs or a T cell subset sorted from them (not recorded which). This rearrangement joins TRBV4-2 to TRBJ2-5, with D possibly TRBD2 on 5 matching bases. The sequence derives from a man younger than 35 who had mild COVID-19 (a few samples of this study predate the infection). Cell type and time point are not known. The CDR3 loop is CASSQDEAGEETQYF. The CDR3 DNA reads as TGTGCCAGCAGCCAAGATGAGGCCGGGGAAGAGACCCAGTACTTC.